The 19 T cell receptor beta chains in this list originate from one sample, sequenced in a study of T and B cells in COVID-19 patients. Blood genomic DNA input for TRB amplification was about 240-500 ng. BIOMED2 TRB-A/B primer pools were used in multiplex TRB PCR. Using its own MiXCR run on the multiplex PCR reads, TCRdb lists one record per CDR3 protein. In the table there are around 8,400 distinct CDR3 sequences, 25% to 35% of which are singletons. Sequencing used blood. These receptors originate from a human donor who had recovered from COVID-19.

The V gene is TRBV11-1, the J gene TRBJ2-3, with 8 bases lining up with TRBD2. Unmatched junction bases numbered 5, after V lost 7 bases and J lost 2 bases. Germline V gives CDR1 SGHAT, CDR2 FQDESV (reference sequence). This CDR3 is 14 amino acids long. The CDR3 loop is CASNELAATDTQYF. Written as DNA, the CDR3 is TGTGCCAGCAACGAACTAGCGGCCACAGATACGCAGTATTTT.

This clonotype was counted a few times. This chain links TRBV12-3 or TRBV12-4 with TRBJ1-5; D call uncertain. Trimming left V 5 bases short and J 6 bases short, with 17 bases between. The CDR3 covers 15 residues. The CDR3 reads CASSPGDKGSQPQHF. The CDR3 DNA sequence: TGTGCCAGCAGTCCCGGCGATAAGGGCAGTCAGCCCCAGCATTTT.

This chain joins TRBV10-3 and TRBJ1-2; 7 bases align to TRBD1. Trimming at V came to 3 bases and at J to 6 bases, leaving 16 bases not matched to a gene. From germline, CDR1 is ENHRY and CDR2 SYGVKD. CDR3 length: 17 residues. The CDR3 here is CAISEGTAYSTKDGYTF. CDR3 nucleotides: TGTGCCATCAGTGAAGGGACAGCTTACTCCACTAAGGATGGCTACACCTTC.

J is TRBJ1-5 and V is TRBV12-3 or TRBV12-4; D is perhaps TRBD1 (5 bases). V was clipped by 4 bases and J by 7 bases, with 17 bases between them. The CDR3 covers 15 residues. CDR3 nucleotide sequence: TGTGCCAGCAGTTCCGGGGGGGGGGGTGTACAGCCCCAGCATTTT. Its translation: CASSSGGGGVQPQHF.

This clonotype is judged medium-sized (0.01 to 0.1%). The chain has TRBV30 and TRBJ2-1, with TRBD2 identical over 13 bases. V dropped 8 bases and J dropped 0; count of bases not matched to a gene: 13. The CDR3 is made up of 18 amino acids. Germline loops: CDR1 GTSNPN, CDR2 SVGIG (reference sequence). The CDR3 reads CATEIRLAGGRSYNEQFF. CDR3 nucleotides: TGTGCCACCGAAATTCGACTAGCGGGGGGCCGCTCCTACAATGAGCAGTTCTTC.

CDR3 DNA sequence: TGTGCCAGCGCCGTGACTAGCGGCTACAATGAGCAGTTCTTC. Amino acids: CASAVTSGYNEQFF. The chain is built from TRBV6-2 or TRBV6-3 and TRBJ2-1, with TRBD2 identical over 9 bases. Trimming at V came to 8 bases and at J to 3 bases, leaving 5 bases not matched to a gene. This CDR3 region has 14 residues. Germline V gene sequence: CDR1 MNHEY, CDR2 SVGEGT.

The J gene is TRBJ2-3, the V gene TRBV19; 7 bases line up with TRBD2. The CDR3 is made up of 12 amino acids. CDR1 and CDR2 from the germline V gene are LNHDA and SQIVND (reference sequence). V dropped 8 bases and J dropped 8; count of bases not matched to a gene: 7. The CDR3, as DNA: TGTGCCAGTCCCCGGGGGGTGGCTACGCAGTATTTT. Translated, it gives CASPRGVATQYF.

Only a few counts were recorded for this clonotype. The chain has TRBV6-2 or TRBV6-3 and TRBJ2-7; 8 nucleotides align to TRBD1. Germline V lookup: CDR1 MNHEY, CDR2 SVGEGT. The CDR3 is 17 residues long. Trimming at V came to 4 bases and at J to 4 bases, leaving 15 bases not matched to a gene. The CDR3 region has the DNA TGTGCCAGCAGTTGGAGCAGGGGGCAAAAGGATTCGTACGAGCAGTACTTC. As protein: CASSWSRGQKDSYEQYF.

The gene calls are TRBV29-1 and TRBJ2-7, with TRBD1 matching over 10 bases. CDR1 is SQVTM, CDR2 ANQGSEA, per germline. V shed 3 bases and J 7 bases; nucleotides not matched to a gene: 9. The CDR3 runs 14 residues. For the CDR3, the DNA is TGCAGCGTTGAGGGGACAGGGGACGTTGGGGAGCAGTACTTC. This gives the protein CSVEGTGDVGEQYF.

This clonotype is classed as medium-sized (0.01 to 0.1%). The chain is built from TRBV27 and TRBJ2-2; D not resolved. Trimming stripped 6 bases from V and 5 bases from J, with 7 bases between. The CDR3 loop spans 12 amino acids. Germline V CDR1 and CDR2: MNHEY, SMNVEV (reference sequence). CDR3 in amino acids: CASRWGTGELFF. The DNA of the CDR3 is TGTGCCAGCAGATGGGGAACCGGGGAGCTGTTTTTT.

This clonotype was seen more than once but under ten times. The chain combines TRBV6-1 with TRBJ1-4, with 8 bases matching TRBD1. V trimming: 6 bases; J trimming: 7 bases; junction bases outside the gene matches: 19. The CDR3 is made up of 18 amino acids. The germline gives CDR1 MNHNS, CDR2 SASEGT. The chain's CDR3 is CASSIGDRQGLRSEKLFF. The CDR3 nucleotides read TGTGCCAGCAGCATAGGGGATCGACAGGGGCTCCGGAGTGAAAAACTGTTTTTT.

This clonotype is labeled medium-sized. V usage is TRBV30 and J usage is TRBJ2-5; D gene uncertain. Germline CDR1 and CDR2: GTSNPN and SVGIG (reference sequence). The CDR3 covers 11 residues. V gave up 5 bases and J gave up 5 bases, with 9 bases separating them. The CDR3 sequence: CAWVFFETQYF. In nucleotides, the CDR3 is TGTGCCTGGGTTTTCTTTGAGACCCAGTACTTC.

This clonotype was counted ten times or more. This chain connects TRBV6-2 or TRBV6-3 to TRBJ2-2; 10 bases are a match to TRBD2. The CDR3 is 15 amino acids. Germline V gene lookup returns CDR1 MNHEY and CDR2 SVGEGT. Trimming cost V 5 bases and J 7 bases; bases outside gene matches: 7. For the CDR3, the DNA is TGTGCCAGCAGTCGCCTAGCGGGGGTTCACGGGGAGCTGTTTTTT. Translating it yields CASSRLAGVHGELFF.

This clonotype came up a few times. This chain joins TRBV12-3 or TRBV12-4 and TRBJ1-5; unclear D gene. V was cut by 2 bases and J by 5 bases, with 4 bases left in between. The CDR3 consists of 12 residues. CDR3 residues: CASSLWDQPQHF. DNA for the CDR3: TGTGCCAGCAGTTTATGGGATCAGCCCCAGCATTTT.

This chain uses TRBV6-2 or TRBV6-3 with TRBJ2-7; 9 positions match TRBD1. Germline V gene lookup returns CDR1 MNHEY and CDR2 SVGEGT. Trimming cost V 5 bases and J 4 bases; bases outside gene matches: 12. The CDR3 length is 16 residues. The DNA of the CDR3 is TGTGCCAGCAGTGGTTATGACAGGGGGAAAGCTTACGAGCAGTACTTC. It translates to CASSGYDRGKAYEQYF.

This clonotype is judged medium-sized (0.01 to 0.1%). This rearrangement joins TRBV27 to TRBJ1-2, with D tentatively TRBD1 (5 bases). The V end lost 6 bases, the J end lost 7 bases, and 15 bases lay between the germline ends. Germline CDR1 is MNHEY and CDR2 is SMNVEV (reference sequence). The CDR3 is 13 residues long. The CDR3, as DNA: TGTGCCAGCAGCCCCGGGGGGGGAGGTGGCTACACCTTC. Its translation: CASSPGGGGGYTF.

V is TRBV20-1 and J is TRBJ2-4; D is uncertain. Trimming removed 2 bases at V and 0 bases at J, with 14 bases between. The CDR3 spans 16 residues. The germline gives CDR1 DFQATT, CDR2 SNEGSKA (reference sequence). CDR3 in amino acids: CSARLPQSLAKNIQYF. CDR3 nucleotide sequence: TGCAGTGCTAGACTCCCGCAGTCACTAGCCAAAAACATTCAGTACTTC.

The chain recombines TRBV11-2 with TRBJ2-1; either TRBD1 or TRBD2 may supply D (5 bases each). Trimming pared 2 bases from V and 5 bases from J, leaving 13 bases between. The CDR3 runs to 15 residues. Germline V lookup: CDR1 SGHAT, CDR2 FQNNGV. The CDR3 sequence is CASSLSGLGDNEQFF. CDR3 bases: TGTGCCAGCAGCTTATCAGGGCTGGGGGACAATGAGCAGTTCTTC.

Ten or more counts support this clonotype. V is TRBV6-2 or TRBV6-3 and J is TRBJ1-6; D is unclear. The V and J ends lost 6 bases and 7 bases respectively, with 19 bases between them. The CDR3 covers 16 residues. CDR1 MNHEY and CDR2 SVGEGT come from the germline V gene. This chain's CDR3 is CASSPGTIRRNSPLHF. The CDR3 DNA is TGTGCCAGCAGCCCCGGAACAATCCGGCGGAATTCACCCCTCCACTTT.